The 18 T cell receptor beta chains below were found in one sample sequenced in a study of blood T cell repertoires in COVID-19. Here immunoSEQ multiplex PCR was the method, and the copy in TCRdb shows in-frame clones only, minus some. The sample contains 55,000 to 70,000 clones, 80% to 95% of which appear only once. Sequencing was performed on peripheral blood. These receptors were obtained from a human donor in a cohort sampled during active COVID-19.

V gene TRBV9 combines with J gene TRBJ2-5; TRBD2 might be the D (5 bases). The ends were cut back, 4 bases at V and 4 bases at J, with 14 bases in the middle. This CDR3 has 14 residues. Per germline, CDR1 SGDLS and CDR2 YYNGEE. CDR3 sequence (DNA): TGTGCCAGCAGCCGGATGACGGGGAGAGAGACCCAGTACTTC. Protein: CASSRMTGRETQYF.

In DNA, the CDR3 is TGCGCCAGCAGCCAAGATGCGTTAGGGGGAACGGTCAACTATGGCTACACCTTC. This codes for CASSQDALGGTVNYGYTF. The gene calls are TRBV4-3 and TRBJ1-2; tentatively, D is TRBD1 (6 bases). This CDR3 contains 18 residues. Deletions cut 0 bases from V and 2 bases from J, with 19 bases between. Germline CDR1 and CDR2: LGHNA and YSLEER.

The chain couples TRBV4-2 to TRBJ1-4; tentative D call: TRBD1 (6 bases). V lost 0 bases, J lost 8 bases, and 19 bases lay in between. The CDR3 runs to 17 residues. The germline V gene has CDR1 LGHNA and CDR2 YNFKEQ. The CDR3 reads CASSQDGIQGLWEKLFF. CDR3 in DNA: TGTGCCAGCAGCCAAGATGGGATTCAGGGGCTGTGGGAAAAACTGTTTTTT.

The chain is built from TRBV18 and TRBJ1-4; no reliable D call. Trimming stripped 6 bases from V and 8 bases from J, with 13 bases between. This CDR3 is built from 13 residues. Looked up from germline, CDR1 is KGHSH and CDR2 is LQKENI. The CDR3 DNA reads TGTGCCAGCTCCCCGGAAGGGAGGGAAAAACTGTTTTTT. Protein sequence: CASSPEGREKLFF.

This clone was seen more than once but under ten times. The gene calls are TRBV6-6 and TRBJ1-4, with 8 bases that match TRBD1. V lost 5 bases and J lost 7; bases outside the gene matches: 6. Looked up from germline, CDR1 is MNHNY and CDR2 is SVGAGI (reference sequence). CDR3 size: 14 residues. CDR3 protein: CASSNQGAREKLFF. Here the CDR3 DNA reads TGTGCCAGCAGTAACCAGGGGGCGCGTGAAAAACTGTTTTTT.

V and J are TRBV13 and TRBJ2-7, with D maybe TRBD1 (5 bases). This CDR3 has 13 residues. The V end lost 4 bases, the J end lost 2 bases, and 9 bases lay between the germline ends. The germline CDR1 and CDR2 sequences are PRHDT and FYEKMQ (reference sequence). The CDR3 DNA sequence: TGTGCCAGCAGCTCCTGGGGCGCCTACGAGCAGTACTTC. It translates to CASSSWGAYEQYF.

J is TRBJ1-3 and V is TRBV6-2 or TRBV6-3; D uncertain. Trimming pared 0 bases from V and 8 bases from J, leaving 17 bases between. CDR3 length: 16 amino acids. The germline gives CDR1 MNHEY, CDR2 SVGEGT. The chain's CDR3 is CASSYSLGLRGYTIYF. CDR3 nucleotides: TGTGCCAGCAGTTACTCCCTTGGACTTAGAGGGTACACCATATATTTT.

The chain recombines TRBV6-4 with TRBJ2-2; 10 bases align to TRBD2. V was pared by 5 bases and J by 6 bases, with 6 bases of the junction left unmatched. The germline V gene encodes CDR1 MRHNA and CDR2 SNTAGT. CDR3 length: 15 residues. For the CDR3, the DNA is TGTGCCAGCAGTTCCTCTAGCGGGAGCTCCGGGGAGCTGTTTTTT. This gives the protein CASSSSSGSSGELFF.

CDR3 protein: CASSRQGGTGELFF. CDR3 coding DNA: TGTGCCAGCAGCCGACAGGGTGGCACCGGGGAGCTGTTTTTT. The rearrangement joins TRBV14 to TRBJ2-2; the match to TRBD1 covers 7 bases. CDR3 length: 14 amino acids. Germline CDR1 reads SGHDN; CDR2 reads FVKESK. The V and J ends lost 4 bases and 4 bases, in that order; junction bases with no gene match: 3. Looking up the rest from reference TRBV14 and TRBJ2-2 gives the full variable domain: EAGVTQFPSHSVIEKGQTVTLRCDPISGHDNLYWYRRVMGKEIKFLLHFVKESKQDESGMPNNRFLAERTGGTYSTLKVQPAELEDSGVYFCASSRQGGTGELFFGEGSRLTVL.

V is TRBV2 and J is TRBJ1-6; D remains unclear. CDR1 SNHLY and CDR2 FYNNEI come from the germline V gene. The CDR3 has 17 residues. V was pared by 6 bases and J by 2 bases, with 17 bases between. This chain's CDR3 is CASSPYEPRTYNSPLHF. The CDR3 DNA reads TGTGCCAGCAGCCCGTATGAGCCCCGAACCTATAATTCACCCCTCCACTTT.

V gene TRBV5-1 combines with J gene TRBJ2-7, with 7 bases matching TRBD2. The junction had 4 bases not matched to a gene; V was cut back by 2 bases and J by 2 bases. This CDR3 comprises 14 residues. Looked up from germline, CDR1 is SGHRS and CDR2 is YFSETQ. The CDR3 here is CASSFNGGTYEQYF. The CDR3 bases are TGCGCCAGCAGCTTCAACGGGGGGACCTACGAGCAGTACTTC.

The chain recombines TRBV15 with TRBJ2-4; D is possibly TRBD2 (5 bases). Germline values: CDR1 LNHNV, CDR2 YYDKDF (reference sequence). The CDR3 runs to 11 residues. Between the trimmed V and J ends, which lost 7 bases and 7 bases, there was a span of 8 bases. The CDR3 DNA reads TGTGCCACCACCACGGGGAACATTCAGTACTTC. Translation: CATTTGNIQYF.

The rearrangement joins TRBV7-3 to TRBJ1-3; weak D call: TRBD1 (6 bases). Germline CDR1 and CDR2: SGHTA and FQGTGA. The CDR3 consists of 16 residues. Deletions cut 5 bases from V and 0 bases from J, with 14 bases between. The CDR3 spells CASSRMGAGSGNTIYF. DNA of the CDR3: TGTGCCAGCAGCCGAATGGGGGCAGGCTCTGGAAACACCATATATTTT.

The V gene is TRBV6-4, the J gene TRBJ1-2, with D possibly being TRBD1 (5 bases). Germline V lookup: CDR1 MRHNA, CDR2 SNTAGT. Trimming removed 6 bases at V and 0 bases at J, with 20 bases between. The CDR3 is 17 residues long. The CDR3 loop is CASRDQGPDIPNYGYTF. The CDR3 DNA follows: TGTGCCAGCAGGGACCAGGGTCCAGACATTCCTAACTATGGCTACACCTTC.

The rearrangement links TRBV6-2 or TRBV6-3 to TRBJ1-1; maybe TRBD1 (6 bases). Germline V lookup: CDR1 MNHEY, CDR2 SVGEGT. Between the trimmed V and J ends, which lost 2 bases and 4 bases, there was a span of 14 bases. This CDR3 contains 15 residues. The CDR3, as DNA: TGTGCCAGCAGTTACCACCCACAGGGAGTCACTGAAGCTTTCTTT. This sequence encodes CASSYHPQGVTEAFF.

The chain joins TRBV25-1 to TRBJ1-2; TRBD1 is a possible D gene (5 bases). Germline V gives CDR1 MGHDK, CDR2 SYGVNS. This CDR3 is 14 amino acids long. Trimming pared 5 bases from V and 8 bases from J, leaving 18 bases between. CDR3 sequence reads: CASSKGPQLGGYTF. The CDR3, as DNA: TGTGCCAGCAGTAAGGGGCCTCAGCTAGGAGGCTACACCTTC.

This sequence joins TRBV4-2 and TRBJ2-3, with 8 bases fitting TRBD2. The CDR3 runs 16 residues. From germline, CDR1 is LGHNA and CDR2 YNFKEQ. The trim removed 4 bases at V and 5 bases at J, leaving 11 bases unmatched. The CDR3 protein is CASSPDWRGAVDTQYF. As DNA, the CDR3 is TGTGCCAGCAGCCCAGACTGGCGGGGGGCTGTAGATACGCAGTATTTT.

This clone was seen just once. The chain links TRBV19 to TRBJ2-1, with TRBD1 as a possible D gene (7 bases). Germline CDR1 and CDR2: LNHDA and SQIVND (reference sequence). The CDR3 contains 11 residues. The V and J ends lost 10 bases and 13 bases respectively, with 17 bases between them. DNA of the CDR3: TGTGCCACAGATGGGGGGACAGACCAGTTCTTC. Translation: CATDGGTDQFF.